This T cell receptor (beta chain) was recorded in a study of OX40 agonist ivuxolimab in advanced cancers. Context from the whole study: The costimulatory receptor OX40 (CD134) was targeted by ivuxolimab, a fully human IgG2 agonistic monoclonal antibody. Intravenous ivuxolimab was administered to patients every 2 weeks at six dose levels: 0.01, 0.1, 0.3, 1.5, 3 and 10 mg/kg. The paper reports the monotherapy dose-escalation portion (N = 52 patients) of the phase I ivuxolimab trial. Prior anti-PD-1, anti-PD-L1 or anti-CTLA-4 therapy was permitted, and checkpoint inhibitors had been received by about 37% of dose-escalation patients. Peripheral TCRbeta sequencing was intended to test whether TCR sequence diversity was altered and clonal T-cell expansion was caused by ivuxolimab. Three dose-escalation patients achieved partial responses, one with hepatocellular carcinoma and two with cutaneous melanoma. Among the 50 to 55 dose-escalation patients, around 20 had hepatocellular carcinoma, 15 or so melanoma, 9 renal cell carcinoma and 9 head and neck cancer. In the dose-escalation cohort, approximately 82% of patients were male, and the mean age was about 55 years, with a range of 23 to 79.

Study-wide conclusions, independent of this receptor: Low levels of normalized T-cell clonal expansion were also seen in some patients who did not respond. Antigen specificity was not determined for the clonally expanded peripheral T cells. At doses of 0.1 to 3.0 mg/kg, clonal expansion of both CD4+ and CD8+ T cells in blood was seen between baseline and week 6. After ivuxolimab, more expanded clones were found on average in CD8+ T cells than in CD4+ T cells. In partial responders in the 0.1-3.0 mg/kg groups, normalized peripheral clonal expansion was found to be among the lowest, especially among CD8+ T cells.

To sequence the TCRbeta CDR3 region, genomic DNA was isolated from the sorted cells. TCRbeta CDR3 regions were sequenced using the immunoSEQ Assay. TCRdb holds this immuneACCESS table with in-frame rearrangements only. Some clones are missing; in checked studies, unresolved V genes explain under half, and the rest has no known cause. For this sample the table gives 30,000 to 40,000 clones, of which roughly nine tenths were detected only once. The ten top clones hold under 45% of the sample. Comments on this clone: Its antigen has not been determined. Per-base qualities were not stored, and no clone one base away is much larger.

Patients with a history of autoimmune disease or receiving systemic immunosuppression were excluded from the trial. Peripheral blood for TCR sequencing was collected from all dose cohorts at baseline, on cycle 4 day 1, and on cycle 7 day 1. Samples were obtained from an open-label, multicenter, first-in-human phase I dose-escalation trial of ivuxolimab. Adults with locally advanced or metastatic melanoma, renal cell, hepatocellular, or head and neck squamous cell carcinoma were enrolled in the trial. Before TCR sequencing, CD4+ and CD8+ T cells were separately sorted from peripheral blood. V loses 5 bases of germline sequence and J loses 0 bases, and the interval between the two ends is 11 bases. Measured from the cysteine to the phenylalanine, the CDR3 is 14 residues long. The entry retains the CDR3 DNA only, 42 bases that are in frame from base 1. Per the germline V gene, MNHEY is the CDR1 and SVGAGI is the CDR2.

The chain joins TRBV6-5 to TRBJ2-7; no confident D gene assignment can be made. This TCR was sampled from an adult with an advanced solid tumor such as melanoma, head and neck, liver or kidney cancer. The specimen comprised CD4+ or CD8+ T cells sorted from blood, sampled in a trial of the OX40 agonist ivuxolimab. This receptor has the CDR3 CASSEGPSSYEQYF. The DNA is as follows: TGTGCCAGCAGTGAAGGACCGAGCTCCTACGAGCAGTACTTC.